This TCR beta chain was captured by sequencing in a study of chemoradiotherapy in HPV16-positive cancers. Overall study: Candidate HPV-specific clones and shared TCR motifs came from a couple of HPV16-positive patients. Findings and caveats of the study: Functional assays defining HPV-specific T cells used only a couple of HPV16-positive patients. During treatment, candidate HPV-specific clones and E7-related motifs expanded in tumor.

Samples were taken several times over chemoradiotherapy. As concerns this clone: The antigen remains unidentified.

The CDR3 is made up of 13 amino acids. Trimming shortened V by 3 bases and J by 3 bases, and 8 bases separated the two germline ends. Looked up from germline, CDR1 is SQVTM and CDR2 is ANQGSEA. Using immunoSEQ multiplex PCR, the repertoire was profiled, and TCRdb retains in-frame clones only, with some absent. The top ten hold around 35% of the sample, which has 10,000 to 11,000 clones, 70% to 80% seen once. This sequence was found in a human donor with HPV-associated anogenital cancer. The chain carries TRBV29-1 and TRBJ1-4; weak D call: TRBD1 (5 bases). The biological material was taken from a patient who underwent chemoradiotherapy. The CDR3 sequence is CSVDGGPNEKLFF. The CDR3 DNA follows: TGCAGCGTTGACGGGGGTCCTAATGAAAAACTGTTTTTT.